Below, 14 T cell receptor beta chains from the same sample are listed, as sequenced in a study of T cells after somatic rescue of genetic block. Clones were sequenced by immunoSEQ multiplex PCR, and TCRdb holds only the in-frame ones, with some missing. The sample holds some 14,000 clones, around 72% seen once. The sequenced material came from peripheral blood mononuclear cells (PBMCs). The receptor set was obtained from a boy younger than 18.

The CDR3 nucleotides read TGTGCCAGCAGCCCGACAGGGCTAAACACTGAAGCTTTCTTT. This codes for CASSPTGLNTEAFF. V gene TRBV27 combines with J gene TRBJ1-1; TRBD1 matches 7 bases. CDR1 MNHEY and CDR2 SMNVEV come from the germline V gene (reference sequence). The CDR3 extends over 14 amino acids. Trimming took 6 bases from V and 2 from J; bases not matched to a gene: 6.

The chain links TRBV5-1 to TRBJ2-7; TRBD2 aligns across 7 bases. Germline assignment: CDR1 SGHRS and CDR2 YFSETQ. The CDR3 sequence is 15 residues long. Losses at the gene ends were 0 bases for V and 2 bases for J; bases not matched to a gene: 5. This chain's CDR3 is CASSLGQGGTYEQYF. The DNA for the CDR3 is TGCGCCAGCAGCTTGGGGCAGGGAGGGACCTACGAGCAGTACTTC.

The table lists this clone with a count of one. The CDR3 is CASSPEGGGLTVYF. The CDR3 region has the DNA TGTGCCAGCAGCCCCGAGGGAGGTGGACTCACCGTGTATTTT. The genes are TRBV6-4 and TRBJ2-3; D may be TRBD2 (6 bases). Germline V gene lookup returns CDR1 MRHNA and CDR2 SNTAGT. There are 14 residues in the CDR3. V lost 6 bases and J lost 14, with 24 bases in between.

This clone occurred a few times. The chain couples TRBV30 to TRBJ2-1; D is unclear. CDR3 length equals 15 residues. Germline-derived CDR1 and CDR2 are GTSNPN and SVGIG (reference sequence). The V end lost 4 bases, the J end lost 0 bases, and 13 bases lay between the germline ends. CDR3 sequence reads: CAWMAGSSSYNEQFF. As DNA, the CDR3 is TGTGCCTGGATGGCAGGCAGTAGCTCCTACAATGAGCAGTTCTTC.

V gene TRBV4-1 combines with J gene TRBJ2-7, with D perhaps matching TRBD1 or TRBD2 (5 bases each). The germline gives CDR1 MGHRA, CDR2 YSYEKL. V was clipped by 4 bases and J by 4 bases, with 20 bases between them. CDR3 length: 16 amino acids. DNA of the CDR3: TGCGCCAGCAGCCGCATTGCCGGGACGTCAGCTTACGAGCAGTACTTC. Amino acids: CASSRIAGTSAYEQYF.

This clone was found a few times. V gene TRBV27 combines with J gene TRBJ1-2; TRBD1 matches 10 bases. This CDR3 spans 15 amino acids. Germline CDR1 and CDR2: MNHEY and SMNVEV (reference sequence). The trim removed 4 bases at V and 6 bases at J, leaving 8 bases unmatched. The CDR3 reads CASSSRRQGANGYTF. CDR3 DNA sequence: TGTGCCAGCAGTTCCCGACGACAGGGGGCGAATGGCTACACCTTC.

The chain is built from TRBV4-1 and TRBJ2-3; D is perhaps TRBD1 (5 bases). Germline CDR1 is MGHRA and CDR2 is YSYEKL. V was trimmed by 3 bases and J by 5 bases, leaving 9 bases between them. CDR3 length: 13 residues. CDR3 sequence: CASSHQGLDTQYF. CDR3 sequence (DNA): TGCGCCAGCAGCCACCAGGGCCTAGATACGCAGTATTTT.

This chain joins TRBV5-6 and TRBJ1-1, with D possibly TRBD1 on 5 matching bases. V was pared by 4 bases and J by 3 bases, with 13 bases between. The CDR3 has 14 amino acids. Germline assignment: CDR1 SGHDT and CDR2 YYEEEE. DNA of the CDR3: TGTGCCAGCAGCACAAAGGGACCGTACACTGAAGCTTTCTTT. This sequence encodes CASSTKGPYTEAFF.

Only one count was recorded for this clone. The gene calls are TRBV7-6 and TRBJ2-7; 9 bases align to TRBD1. The CDR3 spans 16 residues. The trim removed 1 base at V and 5 bases at J, leaving 9 bases unmatched. CDR1 and CDR2 from the germline V gene are SGHVS and FNYEAQ. CDR3 DNA: TGTGCCAGCAGCTTAGTGGGGGGGACAGGGCTCGACGAGCAGTACTTC. Translated, it gives CASSLVGGTGLDEQYF.

The genes are TRBV4-1 and TRBJ2-5; D gene ambiguous. Germline CDR1 MGHRA, CDR2 YSYEKL. Trimming removed 4 bases from V and 0 bases from J, with 6 bases in between. The CDR3 sequence is 13 residues long. Here the CDR3 reads CASSLANQETQYF. In DNA, the CDR3 is TGCGCCAGCAGCCTGGCTAACCAAGAGACCCAGTACTTC.

This clone rates as medium-sized. One end of the junction varies from germline; a read error may be responsible. The chain combines TRBV25-1 with TRBJ2-3; the D is unclear. Germline CDR1 reads MGHDK; CDR2 reads SYGVNS. This CDR3 has 10 residues. DNA of the CDR3: TGTGCCAGCAGTGAATCCACAGTCTTTTTT. Residues: CASSESTVFF. Full variable domain (outside the CDR3, taken from reference TRBV25-1 and TRBJ2-3): EADIYQTPRYLVIGTGKKITLECSQTMGHDKMYWYQQDPGMELHLIHYSYGVNSTEKGDLSSESTVSRIRTEHFPLTLESARPSHTSQYLCASSESTVFFGPGTRLTVL.

This clone is labeled medium-sized. The J gene is TRBJ1-3, the V gene TRBV11-2, with unresolved D. This CDR3 region has 14 residues. Germline lookup yields CDR1 SGHAT and CDR2 FQNNGV. With 1 base removed from V and 7 bases from J, the gap between germline ends came to 11 bases. The CDR3 spells CASSLGRARNTIYF. The CDR3 DNA follows: TGTGCCAGCAGCTTAGGCCGGGCACGTAACACCATATATTTT.

This chain connects TRBV7-9 to TRBJ1-4; 9 positions match TRBD1. The CDR3 covers 15 residues. Germline assignment: CDR1 SEHNR and CDR2 FQNEAQ (reference sequence). V trimming: 1 base; J trimming: 8 bases; junction bases outside the gene matches: 5. The CDR3 sequence: CASSLDRGRGEKLFF. Written as DNA, the CDR3 is TGTGCCAGCAGCTTAGACAGGGGGCGCGGGGAAAAACTGTTTTTT.

This clone was found a few times. This sequence joins TRBV28 and TRBJ2-3; tentatively, D is TRBD1 or TRBD2 (5 bases each). The V gene's germline CDR1 is MDHEN and CDR2 SYDVKM. Trimming removed 1 base from V and 3 bases from J, with 11 bases in between. The CDR3 is 15 amino acids. CDR3 region: CASSLSGSGTDTQYF. CDR3 in DNA: TGTGCCAGCAGTTTATCAGGGAGTGGGACAGATACGCAGTATTTT.